Listed below are T cell receptor beta chains from one sample, sequenced in a study of cytomegalovirus exposure and HLA in healthy donors. Using immunoSEQ multiplex PCR, the repertoire was profiled, and TCRdb retains in-frame clones only, with some absent. This table has about 200,000 clones, around 77% appearing once. Material for sequencing was PBMCs. These receptors were obtained from a woman aged 30 to 39 in good health and CMV-seronegative. Both conserved end residues are part of each CDR3. D genes are given only for firm matches. Expanded clones get a size class; other rows say once, few or many, or leave the size out.

V	J	D	size	CDR3	DNA
TRBV27	TRBJ2-7	TRBD1	-	CASRRQGRSYEQYF	TGTGCCAGCAGACGACAGGGAAGGAGCTACGAGCAGTACTTC
TRBV28	TRBJ2-7	-	-	CASSSQGTPSYEQYF	TGTGCCAGCAGTTCTCAGGGTACCCCTTCCTACGAGCAGTACTTC
TRBV15	TRBJ1-2	-	-	CATSREAYNYGYTF	TGTGCCACCAGCAGAGAAGCGTATAACTATGGCTACACCTTC
TRBV18	TRBJ2-1	TRBD2	-	CASSPRGLAGVNEQFF	TGTGCCAGCTCACCCCGAGGACTAGCGGGGGTCAATGAGCAGTTCTTC
TRBV2	TRBJ2-1	TRBD2	-	CASSGTSGGHNEQFF	TGTGCCAGCAGCGGGACTAGCGGGGGCCACAATGAGCAGTTCTTC
TRBV5-8	TRBJ2-3	TRBD2	-	CASSLGKRDTDTQYF	TGTGCCAGCAGCTTGGGAAAGCGGGACACAGATACGCAGTATTTT
TRBV9	TRBJ2-2	-	-	CASSVASGLGGELFF	TGTGCCAGCAGCGTAGCATCAGGGTTGGGCGGGGAGCTGTTTTTT
TRBV5-1	TRBJ2-7	-	-	CASSLEEGLEQYF	TGCGCCAGCAGCTTGGAGGAGGGACTCGAGCAGTACTTC
TRBV7-9	TRBJ2-1	-	-	CASSFIPEPLNEQFF	TGTGCCAGCAGCTTCATCCCAGAACCTCTCAATGAGCAGTTCTTC
TRBV5-1	TRBJ2-2	TRBD2	-	CASSLVTLSREGGTGELFF	TGCGCCAGCAGCTTGGTTACCCTCTCCAGGGAGGGTGGCACCGGGGAGCTGTTTTTT
TRBV6-5	TRBJ2-2	-	-	CASSYSSGTGELFF	TGTGCCAGCAGTTACTCGTCAGGGACCGGGGAGCTGTTTTTT
TRBV11-3	TRBJ2-2	TRBD2	few	CASSLEAQRGAHTGELFF	TGTGCCAGCAGCTTAGAAGCCCAGCGGGGGGCGCACACCGGGGAGCTGTTTTTT
TRBV5-6	TRBJ2-1	-	-	CASSSSLSNEQFF	TGTGCCAGCAGCTCTAGCCTTAGCAATGAGCAGTTCTTC
TRBV4-1	TRBJ2-6	-	-	CASSRKLGSSGANVLTF	TGCGCCAGCAGCCGCAAACTTGGGAGCTCTGGGGCCAACGTCCTGACTTTC
TRBV5-4	TRBJ1-4	TRBD1	-	CASSPALGQGIGEKLFF	TGTGCCAGCAGCCCCGCCTTGGGACAGGGGATAGGAGAAAAACTGTTTTTT
TRBV21-1	TRBJ1-6	-	-	CASGRAFNSPLHF	TGTGCCAGCGGCAGAGCCTTTAATTCACCCCTCCACTTT
TRBV4-2	TRBJ2-7	TRBD2	-	CASSSSFGAGPYEQYF	TGTGCCAGCAGCTCATCCTTCGGAGCGGGACCCTACGAGCAGTACTTC
TRBV6-5	TRBJ2-7	TRBD2	-	CASSLPVGGAYEQYF	TGTGCCAGCAGTTTGCCCGTCGGGGGGGCCTACGAGCAGTACTTC
TRBV15	TRBJ2-4	TRBD1	-	CATSLDGTGPKNIQYF	TGTGCCACCAGCCTGGACGGGACAGGCCCAAAAAACATTCAGTACTTC
TRBV30	TRBJ1-1	-	-	CAWRGQWNTEAFF	TGTGCCTGGAGGGGGCAGTGGAACACTGAAGCTTTCTTT
TRBV19	TRBJ2-6	-	once	CASSITPVSSGANVLTF	TGTGCCAGTAGTATCACCCCGGTATCCTCTGGGGCCAACGTCCTGACTTTC
TRBV7-9	TRBJ1-1	-	few	CASSLQWNTEAFF	TGTGCCAGCAGCTTGCAGTGGAACACTGAAGCTTTCTTT
TRBV7-2	TRBJ1-1	TRBD1	-	CASSPGTGIMNTEAFF	TGTGCCAGCAGCCCCGGGACAGGGATCATGAACACTGAAGCTTTCTTT
TRBV10-3	TRBJ2-3	-	-	CAIRPATDTDTQYF	TGTGCCATCCGACCAGCGACAGACACAGATACGCAGTATTTT
TRBV5-1	TRBJ2-7	TRBD1	-	CASSLVHRGTFYEQYF	TGCGCCAGCAGCTTGGTACACAGGGGGACCTTCTACGAGCAGTACTTC
TRBV4-2	TRBJ1-2	TRBD1	-	CASSQATGQGALNYGYTF	TGTGCCAGCAGCCAAGCAACGGGACAGGGGGCTCTAAACTATGGCTACACCTTC